This T cell receptor beta chain was identified in a study of CD8+ T cells in alopecia areata. Study as a whole: The drug, tofacitinib, lasted 6 to 18 months, followed by 6 months off drug. Scoring of treated patients' severity used the percentage of affected scalp area.

Treatment of the sample: oral pan-JAK inhibitor, 5-10 mg twice daily. Trimming removed 5 bases from V and 2 bases from J, with 16 bases in between. From germline, CDR1 is SQVTM and CDR2 ANQGSEA. CDR3 length equals 15 residues. Sequencing relied on a cDNA template that was reverse transcribed from extracted RNA. The table came from immunoSEQ multiplex PCR; TCRdb's copy has only in-frame clones and leaves some out. The sample yields some 170,000 clones, approximately 59% seen once. This clone has just a few counts. Its antigen remains unidentified. Study outcomes and limitations: Tofacitinib did not eliminate many expanded lesional clones from scalp or blood. Relative to mice, TCR sharing across patients was less clear, a difference possibly HLA-related.

The chain couples TRBV29-1 to TRBJ2-1; maybe TRBD1 (5 bases). The origin of this receptor is a human donor with alopecia areata. Here the sequenced sample was CD4+ T cells sorted from blood, taken at approximately week 60, from a patient treated with tofacitinib. The CDR3, as DNA: TGCAGCGTTCAGAGCCAGGGCTCTACCTACAATGAGCAGTTCTTC. It codes for CSVQSQGSTYNEQFF.